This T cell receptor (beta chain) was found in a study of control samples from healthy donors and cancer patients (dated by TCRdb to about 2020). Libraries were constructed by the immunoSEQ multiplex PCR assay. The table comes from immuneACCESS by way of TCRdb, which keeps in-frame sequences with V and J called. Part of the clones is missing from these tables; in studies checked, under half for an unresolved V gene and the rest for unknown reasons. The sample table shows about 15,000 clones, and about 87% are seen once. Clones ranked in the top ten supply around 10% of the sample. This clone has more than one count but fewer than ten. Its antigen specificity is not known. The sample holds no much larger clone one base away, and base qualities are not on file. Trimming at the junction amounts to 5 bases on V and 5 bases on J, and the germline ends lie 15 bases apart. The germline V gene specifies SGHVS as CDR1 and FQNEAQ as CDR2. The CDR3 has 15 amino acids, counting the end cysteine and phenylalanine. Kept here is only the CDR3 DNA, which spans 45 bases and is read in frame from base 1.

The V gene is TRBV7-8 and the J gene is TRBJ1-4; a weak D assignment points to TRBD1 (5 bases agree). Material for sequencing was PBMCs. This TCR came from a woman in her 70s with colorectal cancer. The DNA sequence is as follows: TGTGCCAGCAGCCCAATGACAGCGTTGAATGAAAAACTGTTTTTT. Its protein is CASSPMTALNEKLFF.